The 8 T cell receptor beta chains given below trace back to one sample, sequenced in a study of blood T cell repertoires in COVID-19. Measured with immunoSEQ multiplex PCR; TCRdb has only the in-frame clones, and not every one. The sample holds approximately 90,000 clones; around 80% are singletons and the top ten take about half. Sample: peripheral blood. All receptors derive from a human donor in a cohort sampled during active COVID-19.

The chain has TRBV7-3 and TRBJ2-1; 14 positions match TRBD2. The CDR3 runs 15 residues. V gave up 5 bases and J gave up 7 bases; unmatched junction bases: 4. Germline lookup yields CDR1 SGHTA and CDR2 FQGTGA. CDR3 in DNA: TGTGCCAGCAGCCTAAGGACTAGCGGGGGGAATGAGCAGTTCTTC. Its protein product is CASSLRTSGGNEQFF.

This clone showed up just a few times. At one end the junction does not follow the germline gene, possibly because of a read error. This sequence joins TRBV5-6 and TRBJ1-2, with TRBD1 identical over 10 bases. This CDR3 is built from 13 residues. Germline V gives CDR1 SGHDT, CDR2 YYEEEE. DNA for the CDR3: TGTGCCAGCAGCCAGCGGGACAGGGGTACACCCCACTTC. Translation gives CASSQRDRGTPHF.

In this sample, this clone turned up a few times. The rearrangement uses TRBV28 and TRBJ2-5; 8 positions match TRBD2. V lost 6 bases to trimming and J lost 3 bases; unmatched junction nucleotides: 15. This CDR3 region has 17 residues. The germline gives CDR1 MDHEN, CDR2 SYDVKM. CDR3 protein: CASSTWSGRGGEETQYF. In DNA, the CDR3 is TGTGCCAGCAGCACTTGGAGCGGGAGAGGAGGGGAAGAGACCCAGTACTTC.

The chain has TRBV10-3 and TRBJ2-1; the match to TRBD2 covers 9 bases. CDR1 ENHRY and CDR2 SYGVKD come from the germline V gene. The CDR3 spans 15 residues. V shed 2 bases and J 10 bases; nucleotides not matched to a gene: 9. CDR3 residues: CAISEASGKSQEQFF. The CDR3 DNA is TGTGCCATCAGTGAGGCTAGCGGGAAATCTCAGGAGCAGTTCTTC.

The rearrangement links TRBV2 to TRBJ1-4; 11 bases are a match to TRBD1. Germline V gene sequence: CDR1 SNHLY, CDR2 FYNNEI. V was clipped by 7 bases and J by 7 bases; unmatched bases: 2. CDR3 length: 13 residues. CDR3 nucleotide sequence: TGTGCCAGCACGGGACAGGGGGGTGAAAAACTGTTTTTT. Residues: CASTGQGGEKLFF.

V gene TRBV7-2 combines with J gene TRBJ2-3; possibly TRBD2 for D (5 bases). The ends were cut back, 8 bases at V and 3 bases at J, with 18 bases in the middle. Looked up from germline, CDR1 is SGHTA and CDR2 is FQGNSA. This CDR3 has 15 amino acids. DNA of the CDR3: TGTGCCAGCTCGTCGGCATTCCCGGGGACAGATACGCAGTATTTT. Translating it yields CASSSAFPGTDTQYF.

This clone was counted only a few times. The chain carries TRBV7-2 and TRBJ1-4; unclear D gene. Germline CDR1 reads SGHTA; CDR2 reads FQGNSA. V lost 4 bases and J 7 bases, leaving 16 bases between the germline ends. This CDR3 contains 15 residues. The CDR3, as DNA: TGTGCCAGCAGCTACCAACCGGGCCGGGGTGAAAAACTGTTTTTT. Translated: CASSYQPGRGEKLFF.

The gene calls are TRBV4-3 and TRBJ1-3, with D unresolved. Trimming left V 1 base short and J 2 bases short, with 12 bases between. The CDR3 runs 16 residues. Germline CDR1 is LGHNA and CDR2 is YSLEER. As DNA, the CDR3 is TGCGCCAGCAGCCAAGGGAGGAGCAGGACTGGAAACACCATATATTTT. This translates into CASSQGRSRTGNTIYF.